Listed below are T cell receptor beta chains from one sample, sequenced in a study of cytomegalovirus exposure and HLA in healthy donors. Using immunoSEQ multiplex PCR, the repertoire was profiled, and TCRdb retains in-frame clones only, with some absent. This table has some 100,000 clones, roughly 88% appearing once. Sequenced material: PBMCs. Source of these receptors: a man between 18 and 29 years old in good health and CMV-seronegative. The CDR3 runs from the conserved cysteine through the conserved F or W. A D gene is named only where the DNA matches it firmly. Clone size is stated in some rows and not others, as once, few, many or a class when expanded.

V gene	D gene	clone size	J gene	CDR3 DNA	CDR3 protein
TRBV5-1	TRBD2	.	TRBJ2-7	TGCGCCAGCAGCCGACTAGCGGTTACCGTTGGCGAGCAGTACTTC	CASSRLAVTVGEQYF
TRBV7-6	TRBD1	.	TRBJ1-4	TGTGCCAGCAGCTTGGGTGGAGGGGGCCATGAAAAACTGTTTTTT	CASSLGGGGHEKLFF
TRBV30	.	.	TRBJ2-3	TGTGCCTGGGGGGCTTCGACTAGCACAGATACGCAGTATTTT	CAWGASTSTDTQYF
TRBV19	.	.	TRBJ1-4	TGTGCCAGTAGTATGGGGGGGACCCCTGAAAAACTGTTTTTT	CASSMGGTPEKLFF
TRBV30	TRBD1	.	TRBJ2-3	TGTGCCTGGATGGACAGGGGGCTCGGAGATACGCAGTATTTT	CAWMDRGLGDTQYF
TRBV7-4	TRBD1	.	TRBJ2-7	TGTGCCAGCAGCTGGTTTGGGACAGGGGGCCCCTACGAGCAGTACTTC	CASSWFGTGGPYEQYF
TRBV2	.	once	TRBJ2-3	TGTGCCAGCAGCCCCGGTCAGGTCCCAGATACGCAGTATTTT	CASSPGQVPDTQYF
TRBV18	.	.	TRBJ2-7	TGTGCCAGCTCACCAGTCAACAGGGTCGAATACGAGCAGTACTTC	CASSPVNRVEYEQYF
TRBV19	.	.	TRBJ2-2	TGTGCCAGTAGTGGGGGACTGACCAACACCGGGGAGCTGTTTTTT	CASSGGLTNTGELFF
TRBV9	.	.	TRBJ2-7	TGTGCCAGCAGCGCCCCTAACGGGTACGAGCAGTACTTC	CASSAPNGYEQYF
TRBV10-3	TRBD1	.	TRBJ1-2	TGTGCCATCAGTCAAGACAGGGCCTATGGCTACACCTTC	CAISQDRAYGYTF
TRBV27	.	.	TRBJ2-7	TGTGCCAGCAGTTTAGGAGGGGATCCCTACGAGCAGTACTTC	CASSLGGDPYEQYF
TRBV19	.	.	TRBJ1-5	TGTGCCAGTAGTATTAGAGGGTTTGGGAATCAGCCCCAGCATTTT	CASSIRGFGNQPQHF
TRBV28	.	.	TRBJ1-2	TGTGCCAGCAGTTTAAGGAGGAATAACTATGGCTACACCTTC	CASSLRRNNYGYTF
TRBV5-6	.	.	TRBJ2-7	TGTGCCAGCAGCTGGTCCCTCCGGACAGACTCCTACGAGCAGTACTTC	CASSWSLRTDSYEQYF
TRBV10-2	TRBD2	.	TRBJ2-2	TGCGCCAGCGGGGGGGGAGGTTACACCGGGGAGCTGTTTTTT	CASGGGGYTGELFF
TRBV5-1	TRBD1	.	TRBJ1-1	TGCGCCAGCACCGGGACAGGGAACACTGAAGCTTTCTTT	CASTGTGNTEAFF